This T cell receptor (beta chain) emerged from a study of T cells in Graves' hyperthyroidism and ophthalmopathy. The investigators amplified TCR beta CDR3 regions from RNA transcripts. A first-round RT-PCR of the TCR CDR3 used the HTBI primer set. Each CDR3 protein is one row after TCRdb ran MiXCR on the multiplex PCR reads. This table holds nearly 600,000 distinct CDR3 sequences, over 11% found once. Clinical symptoms, serum thyroxine and TRAb, thyroid ultrasound and orbital computed tomography together formed the diagnostic basis. The CDR3 has 12 amino acids. CDR1 is DFQATT, CDR2 SNEGSKA, per germline (reference sequence). V shed 3 bases, J shed 6 bases, and the junction held 3 bases outside the gene matches.

This clonotype was sampled from a woman aged 25-40 years with Graves' hyperthyroidism that later progressed to Graves' ophthalmopathy. The chain is built from TRBV20-1 and TRBJ2-3, with 7 bases identical to TRBD2. Sequenced material: blood. CDR3 bases: TGCAGTGCTAGCCTAGCGGAGGATACGCAGTATTTT. Residues: CSASLAEDTQYF.